The rows below give T cell receptor beta chains drawn from one sample of a study of cytomegalovirus exposure and HLA in healthy donors. Profiling relied on immunoSEQ multiplex PCR, and the TCRdb table lists in-frame clones only, not all of them. Of about 130,000 clones listed, 60% to 85% were seen once; the top ten hold approximately 1.7%. Material for sequencing was PBMCs. These receptor sequences come from a woman in her forties in good health and CMV-seronegative. The CDR3 runs from the conserved cysteine through the conserved F or W. The order of the fields is V gene, CDR3 protein.

V: TRBV9; CDR3: CASSALGTSGGTDTQYF
V: TRBV21-1; CDR3: CASSLRGGRARIRYTDTQYF
V: TRBV28; CDR3: CASSSRGNQPQHF
V: TRBV9; CDR3: CASSVTPSGRLETGELFF
V: TRBV5-6; CDR3: CASSSWRGVGYNEQFF
V: TRBV5-1; CDR3: CASSLMSGGPTDTQYF
V: TRBV10-3; CDR3: CAIKAGNQETQYF
V: TRBV6-5; CDR3: CASSSLQGAKNIQYF
V: TRBV9; CDR3: CASSPLGSIAVSTDTQYF
V: TRBV16; CDR3: CASSLQGPNEKLFF
V: TRBV28; CDR3: CASRDAGLAAGELFF
V: TRBV7-9; CDR3: CASSLMRPLSDSPLHF
V: TRBV6-5; CDR3: CASRATSGRNEQFF
V: TRBV6-6; CDR3: CASSYSRWQREGYTF
V: TRBV5-1; CDR3: CASSGVQGPQKTQYF
V: TRBV4-2; CDR3: CASSHGQGDSYEQYF
V: TRBV28; CDR3: CASSKLQGPPSSYEQYF
V: TRBV2; CDR3: CASSDQGTNEAFF
V: TRBV27; CDR3: CASSTGTGGLGYTF
V: TRBV5-1; CDR3: CASSNPQGNQETQYF
V: TRBV7-9; CDR3: CASTQRGFTDTQYF
V: TRBV27; CDR3: CASGFSGGPSYNEQFF
V: TRBV30; CDR3: CATSLAGQTYNEQFF
V: TRBV5-1; CDR3: CASSFDSNNGYTF
V: TRBV6-5; CDR3: CASSSPSSGPETQYF
V: TRBV2; CDR3: CASSDGTSGRGETQYF
V: TRBV21-1; CDR3: CASSDPGLCYEQYF
V: TRBV7-2; CDR3: CASRGSGGDTYEQYF
V: TRBV7-8; CDR3: CASRRQGLSSGANVLTF
V: TRBV2; CDR3: CASSEVQGALNEQFF
V: TRBV7-3; CDR3: CASSLRGNPQETQYF
V: TRBV19; CDR3: CASSYSGDSYNEQFF
V: TRBV28; CDR3: CASSRDSSNYGYTF
V: TRBV6-1; CDR3: CASSESGTGARKLFF
V: TRBV6-5; CDR3: CASWDSTNYGYTF
V: TRBV2; CDR3: CASIKGDQETQYF
V: TRBV7-9; CDR3: CASSFSDRGKEKLFF
V: TRBV6-5; CDR3: CASSSLGQGEGGYTF
V: TRBV21-1; CDR3: CASSNGQGSYNSPLHF
V: TRBV21-1; CDR3: CASSNGSGELFF
V: TRBV5-1; CDR3: CASSYQGAPEKLFF
V: TRBV28; CDR3: CASSHRVAGVYEQYF
V: TRBV29-1; CDR3: CSVARGSIYEQYF
V: TRBV18; CDR3: CASSPLQGRNTEAFF